A single sample is the source of the 20 T cell receptor beta chains below, sequenced in a study of T-cell reconstitution after alpha-beta-depleted transplantation in children. Library preparation (for TCRbeta) was performed with unique molecular identifiers. In TCRdb, the PCR reads were re-called with MiXCR into one record per CDR3 protein. The sample has over 150,000 distinct CDR3 sequences; 6.5% to 7.5% are singletons. The sample in question was PBMCs from the stem cell graft donor, obtained from the stem cell graft. Every receptor here comes from a human donor who donated a stem cell graft to a child with Wiskott-Aldrich syndrome.

This clonotype was counted between two and nine times. This chain uses TRBV5-1 with TRBJ2-7; TRBD1 aligns across 9 bases. J lost 1 base, V lost 4 bases, and 6 bases had no gene match. The V gene's germline CDR1 is SGHRS and CDR2 YFSETQ. The length of the CDR3 is 15 residues. The CDR3 DNA sequence: TGCGCCAGCAGCGAGGGACAGGGAGGTTCCTACGAGCAGTACTTC. Translation: CASSEGQGGSYEQYF.

This clonotype was counted many times. J is TRBJ1-2 and V is TRBV7-2; 7 positions agree with TRBD1. The trim removed 2 bases at V and 3 bases at J, leaving 3 bases unmatched. Germline V gene sequence: CDR1 SGHTA, CDR2 FQGNSA. The CDR3 has 14 amino acids. The CDR3 coding sequence is TGTGCCAGCAGCTTATTCACAGGGGACTATGGCTACACCTTC. Amino acid sequence: CASSLFTGDYGYTF.

This clonotype came up many times. The CDR3 region is CASSAPGTWRRTQYF. The CDR3 DNA reads TGTGCCAGCAGTGCTCCTGGGACATGGCGTAGGACCCAGTACTTC. The chain has TRBV12-3 or TRBV12-4 and TRBJ2-5; a weak D match, TRBD1 (6 bases). CDR3 size: 15 residues. V lost 5 bases and J 7 bases, leaving 20 bases between the germline ends.

Only a few counts were recorded for this clonotype. The chain has TRBV5-1 and TRBJ1-3; D may be TRBD1 (6 bases). From germline, CDR1 is SGHRS and CDR2 YFSETQ. This CDR3 has 16 amino acids. The ends were cut back, 3 bases at V and 4 bases at J, with 17 bases in the middle. The CDR3 region has the DNA TGCGCCAGCAGCTGGGGGGCGACCGACGGAGGAAACACCATATATTTT. Its translation is CASSWGATDGGNTIYF.

The V and J genes are TRBV20-1 and TRBJ2-3; 7 positions match TRBD2. J lost 6 bases, V lost 3 bases, and 9 bases had no gene match. The length of the CDR3 is 14 residues. The germline V gene encodes CDR1 DFQATT and CDR2 SNEGSKA (reference sequence). DNA for the CDR3: TGCAGTGCTAGTTTGGCGGGAGTCCGGGATACGCAGTATTTT. It yields the protein CSASLAGVRDTQYF.

This clonotype was detected only a few times. This sequence joins TRBV5-5 and TRBJ2-5; D is possibly TRBD2 (5 bases). The CDR3 consists of 17 residues. V lost 3 bases, J lost 3 bases, and 21 bases lay in between. CDR1 is SGHKS, CDR2 YYEKEE, per germline (reference sequence). CDR3 amino acids: CASSSGDRTRGEETQYF. CDR3 nucleotides: TGTGCCAGCAGCTCGGGCGATCGGACTCGAGGAGAAGAGACCCAGTACTTC.

This clonotype was observed many times. The chain has TRBV2 and TRBJ1-5, with a weak D call TRBD1 (5 bases). This CDR3 contains 15 residues. Germline V gives CDR1 SNHLY, CDR2 FYNNEI. V was pared by 7 bases and J by 4 bases, with 17 bases between. CDR3 region: CASNQGPNYNQPQHF. The CDR3 DNA follows: TGTGCCAGCAACCAGGGTCCAAATTATAATCAGCCCCAGCATTTT.

The chain carries TRBV5-1 and TRBJ2-7; 9 bases fit TRBD2. This CDR3 has 15 residues. J was trimmed by 1 base and V by 4 bases; bases with no gene match: 6. The germline V gene encodes CDR1 SGHRS and CDR2 YFSETQ. Written as DNA, the CDR3 is TGCGCCAGCAGCCCTTCGGGACTAGCATCCTACGAGCAGTACTTC. Translation: CASSPSGLASYEQYF.

This clonotype came up many times. This chain links TRBV6-5 with TRBJ1-2; D perhaps matches TRBD1 (5 bases). Trimming pared 2 bases from V and 6 bases from J, leaving 10 bases between. The length of the CDR3 is 13 residues. Germline V gives CDR1 MNHEY, CDR2 SVGAGI. CDR3 DNA: TGTGCCAGCAGTTACGCAGGGCATAATGGCTACACCTTC. This encodes CASSYAGHNGYTF.

The rearrangement joins TRBV12-3 or TRBV12-4 to TRBJ1-4; D unclear. The CDR3 is made up of 14 amino acids. V lost 7 bases and J 6 bases, leaving 15 bases between the germline ends. CDR3 residues: CASTFTVSDEKLFF. The DNA of the CDR3 is TGTGCCAGCACATTTACAGTTTCTGATGAAAAACTGTTTTTT.

This clonotype was recorded many times. This chain links TRBV7-8 with TRBJ1-6; D remains ambiguous. Trimming left V 1 base short and J 11 bases short, with 12 bases between. Germline CDR1 reads SGHVS; CDR2 reads FQNEAQ. This CDR3 region has 14 residues. In DNA form, the CDR3 reads TGTGCCAGCAGCTTAGATGAGGCGCAGCCACCCCTCCACTTT. Encoded protein: CASSLDEAQPPLHF.

In its sample, this clonotype was seen many times. The conserved final phenylalanine or tryptophan is absent from the CDR3, which likely points to a read error. The V and J genes are TRBV29-1 and TRBJ2-5, with 9 nucleotides matching TRBD2. CDR3 length: 13 amino acids. Germline values: CDR1 SQVTM, CDR2 ANQGSEA. The J segment lost 4 bases and the V segment lost 6 bases, leaving 6 bases of the junction unmatched. The CDR3, as DNA: TGCAGCGTAGAGGTAGCGGGAGCAGAGACCCAGTACTCC. Its translation: CSVEVAGAETQYS.

The sample holds many counts of this clonotype. The chain has TRBV5-5 and TRBJ1-5; D uncertain. The CDR3 length is 13 residues. V lost 2 bases to trimming and J lost 6 bases, with 9 bases between them. Germline assignment: CDR1 SGHKS and CDR2 YYEKEE (reference sequence). The CDR3 reads CASSFHFFQPQHF. CDR3 nucleotides: TGTGCCAGCAGCTTCCATTTCTTTCAGCCCCAGCATTTT.

There are many counts of this clonotype. V and J are TRBV5-5 and TRBJ2-2; D is undetermined. Trimming stripped 4 bases from V and 0 bases from J, with 7 bases between. This CDR3 contains 14 residues. Germline CDR1 SGHKS, CDR2 YYEKEE (reference sequence). CDR3 nucleotide sequence: TGTGCCAGCAGCGCGGTATCGAACACCGGGGAGCTGTTTTTT. Amino acid sequence: CASSAVSNTGELFF.

In regard to this clonotype: A much larger clone differs by one base, so this may be a read error. The chain links TRBV28 to TRBJ2-2; no firm D call. Germline V lookup: CDR1 MDHEN, CDR2 SYDVKM. The CDR3 loop spans 13 amino acids. V lost 3 bases and J 6 bases, leaving 8 bases between the germline ends. The CDR3 here is CASSFEEPGELFF. In DNA, the CDR3 is TGTGCCAGCAGTTTCGAGGAACCCGGGGAGCTGTTTTTT.

This clonotype was seen repeatedly, ten times or more. The V and J genes are TRBV2 and TRBJ2-2; 7 positions agree with TRBD1. Germline V CDR1 and CDR2: SNHLY, FYNNEI. The V and J ends lost 1 base and 4 bases, in that order; junction bases with no gene match: 3. This CDR3 is built from 15 residues. The CDR3 here is CASSEGTGSTGELFF. For the CDR3, the DNA is TGTGCCAGCAGTGAAGGGACAGGCTCCACCGGGGAGCTGTTTTTT.

This chain links TRBV29-1 with TRBJ2-7; D remains unclear. CDR1 SQVTM and CDR2 ANQGSEA come from the germline V gene. The V end was cut by 4 bases, the J end by 1 base, with 8 bases between. The length of the CDR3 is 12 residues. The CDR3 is CSVVYSSYEQYF. The CDR3 coding sequence is TGCAGCGTTGTCTACAGTTCCTACGAGCAGTACTTC.

This clonotype was picked up many times. V is TRBV20-1 and J is TRBJ2-1; 10 bases map to TRBD1. Germline CDR1 is DFQATT and CDR2 is SNEGSKA (reference sequence). The V gene end was trimmed by 6 bases and the J gene end by 8 bases; junction bases not matched to a gene: 1. CDR3 size: 11 residues. The CDR3 DNA reads as TGCAGTGCGACAGGGGGCGATGAGCAGTTCTTC. Translated: CSATGGDEQFF.

Only a few counts were recorded for this clonotype. The chain combines TRBV7-2 with TRBJ2-5, with 8 bases fitting TRBD2. Germline assignment: CDR1 SGHTA and CDR2 FQGNSA. The J segment lost 4 bases and the V segment lost 5 bases, leaving 9 bases of the junction unmatched. CDR3 size: 15 residues. CDR3 DNA: TGTGCCAGCAGCCACAGACTAGCGTCAAGAGAGACCCAGTACTTC. This sequence encodes CASSHRLASRETQYF.

Only a few counts were recorded for this clonotype. V is TRBV7-8 and J is TRBJ1-2; 8 bases match TRBD1. Germline V gives CDR1 SGHVS, CDR2 FQNEAQ. This CDR3 comprises 16 residues. V trimming: 5 bases; J trimming: 2 bases; junction bases outside the gene matches: 10. CDR3 in amino acids: CASSEGLRTGNYGYTF. The CDR3 DNA sequence: TGTGCCAGCAGCGAAGGGTTAAGGACAGGGAACTATGGCTACACCTTC.